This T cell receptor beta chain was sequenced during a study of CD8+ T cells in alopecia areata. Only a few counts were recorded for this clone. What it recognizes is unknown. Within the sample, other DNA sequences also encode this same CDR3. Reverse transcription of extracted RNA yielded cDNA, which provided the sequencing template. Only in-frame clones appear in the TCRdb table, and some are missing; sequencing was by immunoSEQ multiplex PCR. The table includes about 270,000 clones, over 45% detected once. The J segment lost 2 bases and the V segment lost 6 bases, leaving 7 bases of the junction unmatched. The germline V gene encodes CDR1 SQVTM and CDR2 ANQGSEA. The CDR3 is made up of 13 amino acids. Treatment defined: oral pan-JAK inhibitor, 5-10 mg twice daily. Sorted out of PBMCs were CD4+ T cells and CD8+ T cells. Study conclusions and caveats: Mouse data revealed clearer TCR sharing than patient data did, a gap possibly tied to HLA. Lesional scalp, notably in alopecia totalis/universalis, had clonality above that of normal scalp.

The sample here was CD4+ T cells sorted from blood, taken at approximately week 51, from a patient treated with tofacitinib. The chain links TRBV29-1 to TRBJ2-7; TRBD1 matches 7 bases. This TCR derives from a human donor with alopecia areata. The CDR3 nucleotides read TGCAGCGTCAGACAGGGCCCAACCTACGAGCAGTACTTC. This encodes CSVRQGPTYEQYF.